Described below is a single TCR beta chain sequence and its context. Its antigen specificity is not known. No base quality information exists; no much larger clone differs at one position. This entry comes from a study of blood T cell repertoires in COVID-19 (dated by TCRdb to 2018 to 2021). Broadly, across the study: Collaborator samples came from the United States, Italy and Spain and covered acute and convalescent phases of COVID-19. The sample metadata nearly always contained a de-identified subject ID, COVID-19 status, age in years and sex. Subjects who had been exposed to COVID-19, were actively infected with it, or had recovered from it provided the deeply sampled blood TCRbeta repertoires that made up the dataset. The repertoires were released in a freely available public database meant as a resource for research on the immune response to SARS-CoV-2. Where HLA class I and class II types were available, the types were taken from metadata supplied by the sample provider, not from assay-based typing. The prospective study material was composed of cDNA or gDNA derived from T cells, B-cell-depleted T cells, or PBMCs. Samples were obtained from the ongoing ImmuneRACE study (first 160 participants) and from 1,200 or so subjects provided by 6 global collaborators.

TCRbeta CDR3 regions were amplified from genomic DNA by means of the immunoSEQ Assay, a bias-controlled multiplex PCR. Per the source publication's procedure: Within the assay, amplification of reference gene primers was used to estimate how many nucleated cells each sample contained. To quantify the absolute abundance of each unique TCRbeta CDR3 rearrangement, sequence reads were collapsed and filtered. For each sample, productive Simpson clonality was calculated as the square root of Simpson's diversity index over productive rearrangements. The clones in this table, taken by TCRdb from immuneACCESS, are in-frame only. Not every clone is retained; where verified, under half of the shortfall comes from an unresolved V gene, and the cause of the rest is unknown. D and trimming were read from the DNA, whereas the V and J calls and clone size are those reported in that table. Counted in this sample were about 24,000 clones; about 72% of them appeared once. The top ten hold approximately 40% of the sample.

Collaborating institutions collected whole blood in K2EDTA tubes following their own protocols. For TCRbeta analysis, collaborator samples were shipped as frozen whole blood, as isolated PBMCs, or as DNA extracted from either sample type. Study-level results and caveats: The amount of clinical and demographic metadata varied by source and participant and was provided uncurated.

This clonotype was obtained from an elderly woman with acute or convalescent COVID-19. Sequenced material: peripheral blood.

The DNA sequence is given as TGTGCCACCCCTGGGGTGGGGGAGGCTAATGAAAAACTGTTTTTT. Translated, this gives CATPGVGEANEKLFF. The rearranged chain carries TRBV24-1 and TRBJ1-4, and the D gene may be TRBD1, 5 bases matching. Cut back by 9 bases and 3 bases, the V and J ends lie 16 bases apart. CDR3 length: 15 amino acids, cysteine to phenylalanine. Left in the record is the CDR3 DNA by itself, 45 bases read in frame from the first base. The germline V gene yields KGHDR for CDR1 and SFDVKD for CDR2.